This entry lists 11 T cell receptor beta chains sequenced from one sample in a study of read filtering for tumor transcriptome and immune sequencing. Molecular barcoded adaptors covering alpha/delta and beta/gamma chains were used on roughly 400 ng RNA. TCRdb re-called the reads with MiXCR, one entry per CDR3 protein. In the table there are 93,000 or so distinct CDR3 sequences, roughly a fifth of which are singletons. Source material: a population of CD138-negative cells sorted from bone marrow. The source of these receptors is a donor older than 35 with multiple myeloma.

The CDR3 spells CASSSDPVGSNQPQHF. CDR3 DNA sequence: TGCGCCAGCAGCTCTGACCCTGTTGGAAGCAATCAGCCCCAGCATTTT. The V and J genes are TRBV5-1 and TRBJ1-5; D unclear. The CDR3 has 16 residues. Trimming took 3 bases from V and 1 from J, leaving 14 bases between them. Germline V gene lookup returns CDR1 SGHRS and CDR2 YFSETQ.

Concerning this clonotype: A much larger clone sits a single nucleotide away, making a read error possible. The chain joins TRBV29-1 to TRBJ1-1; D is unclear. Germline V lookup: CDR1 SQVTM, CDR2 ANQGSEA. This CDR3 has 11 amino acids. The CDR3 here is CIVVSLLEAFF. The CDR3 region has the DNA TGCATCGTCGTCTCTCTACTAGAAGCTTTCTTT.

The sample holds many counts of this clonotype. The chain carries TRBV7-6 and TRBJ2-5; a weak D match, TRBD2 (5 bases). The germline CDR1 and CDR2 sequences are SGHVS and FNYEAQ. The germline V and J ends were trimmed by 3 bases and 5 bases, with 16 bases remaining between them. The CDR3 is made up of 15 amino acids. CDR3 in DNA: TGTGCCAGCAGCTTCCTACTGTCAACGGGGGAGACCCAGTACTTC. Protein product: CASSFLLSTGETQYF.

There are many counts of this clonotype. This chain joins TRBV28 and TRBJ2-2; D is unresolved. This CDR3 comprises 10 residues. Per the germline V gene, CDR1 is MDHEN and CDR2 is SYDVKM. Trimming stripped 8 bases from V and 12 bases from J, with 10 bases between. The CDR3 nucleotides read TGTGCCAGCGGATACCAAAAGCTGTTTTTT. Its protein product is CASGYQKLFF.

This clonotype was detected ten times or more. V and J are TRBV5-4 and TRBJ2-7; D is possibly TRBD1 or TRBD2 (5 bases each). In germline, CDR1 is SGHNT, CDR2 YYREEE (reference sequence). V was cut by 4 bases and J by 2 bases, with 16 bases left in between. This CDR3 region has 15 residues. CDR3 residues: CASSPGQPVTYEQYF. Written as DNA, the CDR3 is TGTGCCAGCAGCCCGGGGCAGCCAGTTACCTACGAGCAGTACTTC.

Points on this clonotype: Sequence at one end of the junction differs from germline and may be a read error. This rearrangement joins TRBV2 to TRBJ2-7, with 7 bases lining up with TRBD2. The V gene's germline CDR1 is SNHLY and CDR2 FYNNEI. The CDR3 spans 13 residues. CDR3 in amino acids: CASRRDYFYEQYF. CDR3 coding DNA: TGTGCCAGCCGCCGGGACTACTTCTACGAGCAGTATTTC.

This chain uses TRBV19 with TRBJ2-1; 7 bases are a match to TRBD1. Germline values: CDR1 LNHDA, CDR2 SQIVND (reference sequence). This CDR3 is 13 amino acids long. J gave up 6 bases and V 8 bases, and 7 bases lay outside the gene matches. Written as DNA, the CDR3 is TGTGCCAGTGCTGACAGGGCGGTCAATGAGCAGTTCTTC. It yields the protein CASADRAVNEQFF.

At least ten counts were recorded for this clonotype. The chain has TRBV5-1 and TRBJ2-7; 7 bases agree with TRBD1. The CDR3 is 15 amino acids. Germline V gene lookup returns CDR1 SGHRS and CDR2 YFSETQ. V shed 5 bases, J shed 4 bases, and the junction held 12 bases outside the gene matches. The CDR3, as DNA: TGCGCCAGCAGTTTGTCCAAGACAGGGATGTACGAGCAGTACTTC. Protein: CASSLSKTGMYEQYF.

Many counts were recorded for this clonotype. This chain uses TRBV14 with TRBJ2-1; D perhaps matches TRBD1 (6 bases). Trimming left V 6 bases short and J 5 bases short, with 23 bases between. The germline gives CDR1 SGHDN, CDR2 FVKESK. The CDR3 is 17 residues long. The CDR3 nucleotides are TGTGCCAGCAGTCCTTTTAACAGGGTACCCCAAAACAATGAGCAGTTCTTC. Translated: CASSPFNRVPQNNEQFF.

This clonotype has ten or more counts. The rearrangement uses TRBV7-6 and TRBJ2-1, with D perhaps assigned TRBD1 or TRBD2 (6 bases each). Trimming removed 2 bases at V and 8 bases at J, with 16 bases between. The length of the CDR3 is 15 residues. Per germline, CDR1 SGHVS and CDR2 FNYEAQ. CDR3 DNA sequence: TGTGCCAGCAGCTTACTGGGGGGCTCGGGGGATGAGCAGTTCTTC. Protein sequence: CASSLLGGSGDEQFF.

The sample holds many counts of this clonotype. This sequence joins TRBV20-1 and TRBJ2-5; D might be TRBD1 or TRBD2, each matching 6 bases. Trimming pared 0 bases from V and 5 bases from J, leaving 10 bases between. There are 13 residues in the CDR3. Germline CDR1 reads DFQATT; CDR2 reads SNEGSKA (reference sequence). CDR3 DNA sequence: TGCAGTGCTAGAGATGGGGGGCGGGAGACCCAGTACTTC. Its protein is CSARDGGRETQYF.